The rows below give T cell receptor beta chains drawn from one sample of a study of T-cell memory formation after mild COVID-19. MiXCR, applied by TCRdb to the 5' RACE reads, yields one record per CDR3 protein. The sample records 350,000 to 400,000 distinct CDR3 sequences, 13% to 15% being singletons. Sequencing was done on a sample of PBMCs or a T cell subset sorted from them (not recorded which). These receptors came from a man younger than 35 who had mild COVID-19 (a few samples of this study predate the infection). Cell type and time point are not known. CDR3s include the opening cysteine and the closing phenylalanine or tryptophan. A D gene is named only where the DNA matches it firmly. The size entry is marked missing in some rows and otherwise reads once, few, many or a size class.

>TRBV5-1|.|TRBJ2-7|few
TGCGCCAGCGGGGAAACCTACGAGCAGTACTTC
CASGETYEQYF
>TRBV20-1|.|TRBJ1-2|.
TGCAGTGCTAGGACGGGGACCACCGTCTGCACCTTC
CSARTGTTVCTF
>TRBV15|TRBD1|TRBJ1-2|.
TGTGCCACCAGCAGAGTGGGACAGGGAGGTAACTATGGCTACACCTTC
CATSRVGQGGNYGYTF
>TRBV20-1|.|TRBJ1-3|.
TGCAGTGCGACCCCCGCCGGAGACTCTGGAAACACCATATATTTT
CSATPAGDSGNTIYF
>TRBV7-8|.|TRBJ2-5|.
TGTGCCAGCAGCTCGATTAAGGGACATCTGGAGACCCAGTACTTC
CASSSIKGHLETQYF
>TRBV11-3|.|TRBJ2-5|.
TGTGCCAGCAGCGTCGGGGTGCGGGAGACCCAGTACTTC
CASSVGVRETQYF
>TRBV6-5|TRBD2|TRBJ2-1|.
TGTGCCAGCAGTTTCGTAGCGGGGGACTTCAATGAGCAGTTCTTC
CASSFVAGDFNEQFF
>TRBV7-8|.|TRBJ1-1|.
TGTGCCAGCAGCTTAGTCGGCAACTTAGAGGACACTGAAGCTTTCTTT
CASSLVGNLEDTEAFF
>TRBV3-1|.|TRBJ1-2|.
TGTGCCAGCAGCCAAGATCGAGCGTCGGGACTAAGGGCCCCTAACTATGGCTACACCTTC
CASSQDRASGLRAPNYGYTF
>TRBV2|.|TRBJ2-1|.
TGTGCCAGCAGCAACGAACGGGGGCCTTATGAGCAGTTCTTC
CASSNERGPYEQFF
>TRBV3-1|TRBD1|TRBJ2-4|.
TGTGCCAGCAGCCAAGACGGGACAGGAGTTAACATTCAGTACTTC
CASSQDGTGVNIQYF
>TRBV7-2|TRBD2|TRBJ2-1|many
TGTGCCAGCAGCCCAAGCGGGGGGGTCAATGAGCAGTTCTTC
CASSPSGGVNEQFF
>TRBV7-2|.|TRBJ2-1|.
TGTGCCAGCAGCTCCTACCGGTCACTAGCCTCGTTCTTC
CASSSYRSLASFF
>TRBV4-3|TRBD1|TRBJ1-2|.
TGCGCCAGCAGCCAGAGTGGGGGACAGGGGGCGATTGTAGATGGCTACACCTTC
CASSQSGGQGAIVDGYTF
>TRBV28|.|TRBJ2-3|.
TGTGCCAGCAGTCCGGGGGACTCGACAGATACGCAGTATTTT
CASSPGDSTDTQYF